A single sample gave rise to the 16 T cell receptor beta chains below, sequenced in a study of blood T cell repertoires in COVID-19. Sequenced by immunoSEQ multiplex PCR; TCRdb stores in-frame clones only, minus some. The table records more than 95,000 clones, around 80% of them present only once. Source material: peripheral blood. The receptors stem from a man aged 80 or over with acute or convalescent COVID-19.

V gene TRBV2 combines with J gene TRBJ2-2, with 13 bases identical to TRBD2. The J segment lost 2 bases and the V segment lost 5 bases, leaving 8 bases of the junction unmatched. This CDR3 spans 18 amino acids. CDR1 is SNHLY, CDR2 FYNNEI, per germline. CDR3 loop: CASSFTGTSGINTGELFF. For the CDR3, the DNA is TGTGCCAGCAGTTTTACCGGGACTAGCGGGATTAACACCGGGGAGCTGTTTTTT.

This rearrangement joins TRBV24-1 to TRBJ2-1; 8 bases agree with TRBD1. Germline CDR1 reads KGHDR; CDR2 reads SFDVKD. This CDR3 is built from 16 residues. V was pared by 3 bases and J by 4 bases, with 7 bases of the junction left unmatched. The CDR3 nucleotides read TGTGCCACCAGTGATCCCGGGACAGGAAATTACAATGAGCAGTTCTTC. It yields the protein CATSDPGTGNYNEQFF.

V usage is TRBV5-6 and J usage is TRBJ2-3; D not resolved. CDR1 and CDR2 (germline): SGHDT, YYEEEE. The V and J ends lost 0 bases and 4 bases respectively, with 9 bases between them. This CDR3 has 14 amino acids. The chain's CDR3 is CASSLGDTPDTQYF. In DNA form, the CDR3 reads TGTGCCAGCAGCTTGGGTGACACCCCAGATACGCAGTATTTT.

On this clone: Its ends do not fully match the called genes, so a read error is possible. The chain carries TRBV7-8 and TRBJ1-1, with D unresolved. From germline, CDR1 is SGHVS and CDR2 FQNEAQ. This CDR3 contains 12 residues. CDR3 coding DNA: TGTGCCAGCAGCCTAGCGCGAGCTGAAGCTTTCTTT. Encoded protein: CASSLARAEAFF. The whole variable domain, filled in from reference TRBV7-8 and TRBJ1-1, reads GAGVSQSPRYKVAKRGQDVALRCDPISGHVSLFWYQQALGQGPEFLTYFQNEAQLDKSGLPSDRFFAERPEGSVSTLKIQRTQQEDSAVYLCASSLARAEAFFGQGTRLTVV.

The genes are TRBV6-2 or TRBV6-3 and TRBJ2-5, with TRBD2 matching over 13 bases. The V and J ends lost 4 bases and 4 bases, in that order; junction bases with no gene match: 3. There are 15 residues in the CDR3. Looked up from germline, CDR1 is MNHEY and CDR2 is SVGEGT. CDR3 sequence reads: CASSSGLAGRETQYF. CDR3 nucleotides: TGTGCCAGCAGTTCGGGACTAGCGGGACGAGAGACCCAGTACTTC.

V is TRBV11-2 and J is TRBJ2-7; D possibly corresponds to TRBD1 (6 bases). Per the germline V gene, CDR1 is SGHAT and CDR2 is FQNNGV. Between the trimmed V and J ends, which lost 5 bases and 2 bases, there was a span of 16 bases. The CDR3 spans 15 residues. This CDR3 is CASSKEGVGAYEQYF. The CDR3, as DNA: TGTGCCAGCAGCAAAGAGGGGGTGGGAGCCTACGAGCAGTACTTC.

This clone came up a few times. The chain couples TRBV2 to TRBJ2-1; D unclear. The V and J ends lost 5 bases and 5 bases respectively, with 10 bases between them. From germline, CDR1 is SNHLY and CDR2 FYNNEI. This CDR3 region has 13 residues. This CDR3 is CASSLGPDNEQFF. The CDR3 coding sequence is TGTGCCAGCAGTCTGGGCCCCGACAATGAGCAGTTCTTC.

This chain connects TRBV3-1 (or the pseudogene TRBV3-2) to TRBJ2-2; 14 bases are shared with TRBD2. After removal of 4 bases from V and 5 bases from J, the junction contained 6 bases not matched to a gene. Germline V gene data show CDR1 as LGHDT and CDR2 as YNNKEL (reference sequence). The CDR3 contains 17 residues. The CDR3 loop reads CASSPGGLAGGTGELFF. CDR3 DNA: TGTGCCAGCAGCCCAGGAGGACTAGCGGGAGGAACCGGGGAGCTGTTTTTT.

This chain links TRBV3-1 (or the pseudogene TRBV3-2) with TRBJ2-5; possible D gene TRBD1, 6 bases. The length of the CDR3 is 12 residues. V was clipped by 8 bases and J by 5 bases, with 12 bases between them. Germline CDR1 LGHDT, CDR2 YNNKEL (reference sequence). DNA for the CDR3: TGTGCCAGCGTTGGGGGCCTGGAGACCCAGTACTTC. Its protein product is CASVGGLETQYF.

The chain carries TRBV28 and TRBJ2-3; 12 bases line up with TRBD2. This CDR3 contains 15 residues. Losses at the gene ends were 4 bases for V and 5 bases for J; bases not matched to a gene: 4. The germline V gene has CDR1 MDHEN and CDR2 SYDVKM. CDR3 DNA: TGTGCCAGCAGTTCTAGCGGGAGGGCCGGAGATACGCAGTATTTT. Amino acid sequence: CASSSSGRAGDTQYF.

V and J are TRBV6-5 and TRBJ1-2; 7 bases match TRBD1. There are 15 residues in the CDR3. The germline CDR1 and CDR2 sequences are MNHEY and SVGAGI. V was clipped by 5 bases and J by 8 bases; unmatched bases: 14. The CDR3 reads CASSPSALDRRGYTF. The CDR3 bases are TGTGCCAGCAGTCCTAGCGCGTTGGACAGGCGGGGCTACACCTTC.

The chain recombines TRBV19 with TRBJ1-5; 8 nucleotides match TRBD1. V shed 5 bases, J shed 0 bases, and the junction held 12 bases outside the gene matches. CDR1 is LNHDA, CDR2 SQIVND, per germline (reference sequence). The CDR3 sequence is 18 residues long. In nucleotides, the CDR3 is TGTGCCAGTAGTCACCTTTTTCAACAGGGGGATAGCAATCAGCCCCAGCATTTT. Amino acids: CASSHLFQQGDSNQPQHF.

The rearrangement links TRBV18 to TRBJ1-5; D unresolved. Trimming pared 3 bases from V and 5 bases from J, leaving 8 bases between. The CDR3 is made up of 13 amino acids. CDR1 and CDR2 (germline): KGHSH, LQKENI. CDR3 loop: CASSPKAYQPQHF. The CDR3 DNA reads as TGTGCCAGCTCACCCAAAGCTTATCAGCCCCAGCATTTT.

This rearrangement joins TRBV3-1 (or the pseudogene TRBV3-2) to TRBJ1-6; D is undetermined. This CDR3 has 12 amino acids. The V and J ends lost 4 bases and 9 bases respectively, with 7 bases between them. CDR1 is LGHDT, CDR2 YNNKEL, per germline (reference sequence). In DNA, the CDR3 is TGTGCCAGCAGCCCGCGGAGTTCACCCCTCCACTTT. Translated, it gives CASSPRSSPLHF.

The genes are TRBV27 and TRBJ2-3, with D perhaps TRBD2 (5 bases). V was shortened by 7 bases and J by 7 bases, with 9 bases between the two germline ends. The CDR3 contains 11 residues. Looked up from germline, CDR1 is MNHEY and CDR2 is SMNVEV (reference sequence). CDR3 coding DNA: TGTGCCAGCACGGGGATATATACGCAGTATTTT. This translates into CASTGIYTQYF.

As DNA, the CDR3 is TGTGCCACCAGTGACCCTTACAGCCCGAGTAGTGAAAAACTGTTTTTT. Its protein product is CATSDPYSPSSEKLFF. The rearrangement links TRBV24-1 to TRBJ1-4, with D unclear. The CDR3 runs to 16 residues. The V gene's germline CDR1 is KGHDR and CDR2 SFDVKD. V was cut by 4 bases and J by 7 bases, with 18 bases left in between.